These 10 T cell receptor beta chains were all obtained from the same sample, sequenced in a study of low-dose radiotherapy and immunotherapy resistance in tumors. Time point specified: after trial treatment. Regarding treatment: LDRT plus nivolumab, ipilimumab, low-dose cyclophosphamide and aspirin (RACIN trial). TRAV- and TRBV-specific primers were used for first-strand cDNA, which covered alpha and beta chains. Both a constant-region primer and a V-primer adapter served to amplify TCRs across roughly 22 PCR cycles. TCRdb re-called the reads through MiXCR, storing one row per CDR3 protein. The sample includes under 35,000 distinct CDR3 sequences, less than 65% of them seen just once. The sequencing here drew on PBMCs, taken after low-dose radiotherapy plus immunotherapy. The receptors were gathered from a male donor with gallbladder cancer.

The chain links TRBV10-3 to TRBJ2-2, with D possibly matching TRBD1 (5 bases). CDR1 is ENHRY, CDR2 SYGVKD, per germline. The CDR3 is made up of 14 amino acids. Trimming left V 5 bases short and J 3 bases short, with 10 bases between. CDR3: CAISLGPDTGELFF. Here the CDR3 DNA reads TGTGCCATCAGTCTGGGGCCCGACACCGGGGAGCTGTTTTTT.

Concerning this clonotype itself: A far larger clone differs by one base, so this is likely a read error. The genes are TRBV7-2 and TRBJ2-7; 7 bases line up with TRBD2. This CDR3 is built from 14 residues. Looked up from germline, CDR1 is SGHTA and CDR2 is FQGNSA. CDR3 residues: CVSSRRLAGYEQYF. CDR3 sequence (DNA): TGTGTCAGCAGCCGAAGACTAGCCGGGTACGAGCAGTACTTC.

V and J are TRBV6-1 and TRBJ2-5; no reliable D call. Trimming pared 6 bases from V and 5 bases from J, leaving 10 bases between. CDR1 is MNHNS, CDR2 SASEGT, per germline. This CDR3 contains 12 residues. Written as DNA, the CDR3 is TGTGCCAGCAGCCATAAGTGGGAGACCCAGTACTTC. Translation: CASSHKWETQYF.

This clonotype has a count of ten or more. The chain couples TRBV28 to TRBJ2-5; either TRBD1 or TRBD2 may supply D (6 bases each). The CDR3 totals 19 residues. V was clipped by 0 bases and J by 5 bases, with 25 bases between them. Per the germline V gene, CDR1 is MDHEN and CDR2 is SYDVKM. Here the CDR3 reads CASSLCPVGGGLPVETQYF. The CDR3 DNA is TGTGCCAGCAGTTTATGCCCCGTTGGAGGGGGACTCCCCGTTGAGACCCAGTACTTC.

The rearrangement links TRBV6-5 to TRBJ2-7, with D possibly TRBD1 on 5 matching bases. This CDR3 is built from 16 residues. V was shortened by 0 bases and J by 0 bases, with 12 bases between the two germline ends. CDR1 and CDR2 (germline): MNHEY, SVGAGI. The CDR3 DNA sequence: TGTGCCAGCAGTTACTCTAGGGGCTTGAGCTCCTACGAGCAGTACTTC. It codes for CASSYSRGLSSYEQYF.

This clonotype occurred many times. This rearrangement joins TRBV7-3 to TRBJ2-1, with D tentatively TRBD1 (6 bases). The CDR3 totals 12 residues. Looked up from germline, CDR1 is SGHTA and CDR2 is FQGTGA. V was trimmed by 5 bases and J by 15 bases, leaving 17 bases between them. The CDR3 DNA follows: TGTGCCAGCAGCCCCTCAAAGACAGGACTGTTCTTC. It specifies CASSPSKTGLFF.

In DNA, the CDR3 is TGTGCCAGCAGCGTAGGCGGGGACACCGGGGAGCTGTTTTTT. It encodes CASSVGGDTGELFF. The J gene is TRBJ2-2, the V gene TRBV9, with D perhaps TRBD2 (6 bases). V was shortened by 0 bases and J by 3 bases, with 6 bases between the two germline ends. The CDR3 runs 14 residues. Per the germline V gene, CDR1 is SGDLS and CDR2 is YYNGEE.

As to this clonotype: A read error likely explains this, since a far larger clone differs by one base. This chain links TRBV6-1 with TRBJ1-1; no clear D. The CDR3 has 13 amino acids. V was cut by 5 bases and J by 6 bases, with 13 bases left in between. The V gene's germline CDR1 is MNHNS and CDR2 SASEGT. CDR3 coding DNA: TGTGCCAGCAGTTTTAGGGCACGGTCTGAAGCTTTCTTT. Translating gives CASSFRARSEAFF.

In its sample, this clonotype was seen a few times. V gene TRBV18 combines with J gene TRBJ1-1; maybe TRBD1 (6 bases). Germline V CDR1 and CDR2: KGHSH, LQKENI. The CDR3 runs 13 residues. V was trimmed by 5 bases and J by 5 bases, leaving 12 bases between them. Here the CDR3 DNA reads TGTGCCAGCTCAATCGAACAGGGAACTGAAGCTTTCTTT. This gives the protein CASSIEQGTEAFF.

Note on this clonotype: Compared with germline, one end of the junction differs, possibly owing to a read error. The chain couples TRBV5-5 to TRBJ2-3, with TRBD2 matching over 8 bases. This CDR3 has 17 amino acids. The germline CDR1 and CDR2 sequences are SGHKS and YYEKEE (reference sequence). The CDR3 coding sequence is TGTGCCAGCAGCTTGGCCTGTCGTGCGGGGGGCACAAATACGCAGTATTTT. Residues: CASSLACRAGGTNTQYF.